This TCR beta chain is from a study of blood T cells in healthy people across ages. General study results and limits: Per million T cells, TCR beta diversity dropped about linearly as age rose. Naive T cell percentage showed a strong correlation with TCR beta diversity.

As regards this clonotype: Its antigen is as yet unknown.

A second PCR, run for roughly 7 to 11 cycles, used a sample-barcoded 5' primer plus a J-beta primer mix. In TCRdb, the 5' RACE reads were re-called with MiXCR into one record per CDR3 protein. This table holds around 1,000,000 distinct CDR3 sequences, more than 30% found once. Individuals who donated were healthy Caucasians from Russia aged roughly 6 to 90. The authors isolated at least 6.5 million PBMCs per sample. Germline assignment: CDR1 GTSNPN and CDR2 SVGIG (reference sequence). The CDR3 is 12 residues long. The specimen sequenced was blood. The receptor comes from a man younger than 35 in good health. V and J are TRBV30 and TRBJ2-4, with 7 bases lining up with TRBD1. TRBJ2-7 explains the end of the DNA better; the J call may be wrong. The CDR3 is CAWSETGDEQYF. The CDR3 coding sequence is TGTGCCTGGAGTGAAACAGGGGACGAGCAGTACTTC.